The 18 T cell receptor beta chains below all came from one sample that was sequenced in a study of shared clonotypes between healthy human individuals (dated by TCRdb to the early 2020s). The method behind the library was the immunoSEQ multiplex PCR assay. TCRdb retrieved this table from immuneACCESS and kept in-frame rearrangements only. Not all clones are present; in checked studies, unresolved V genes account for under half, and no reason is known for the remainder. Present in this sample are fewer than 3 million clones, around 90% of which were seen just once. The ten largest account for roughly 0.34% of the sample. What was sequenced was naive CD4+ T cells from PBMCs. Read against the paper, the sample's cell subset or site label means: CD45RA+ positively selected. The receptor source for this set is a man in his late teens or twenties in good health. Some clones in this sample may be carry-over from other donors' samples.

This sequence joins TRBV9 and TRBJ2-3; 8 bases are shared with TRBD2. The V gene's germline CDR1 is SGDLS and CDR2 YYNGEE. V was clipped by 0 bases and J by 9 bases; unmatched bases: 6. This CDR3 is 14 amino acids long. The DNA for the CDR3 is TGTGCCAGCAGCGTAGAGGGGTCTAGCGGGACGCAGTATTTT. This encodes CASSVEGSSGTQYF. Full variable domain (missing parts from reference TRBV9 and TRBJ2-3): DSGVTQTPKHLITATGQRVTLRCSPRSGDLSVYWYQQSLDQGLQFLIQYYNGEERAKGNILERFSAQQFPDLHSELNLSSLELGDSALYFCASSVEGSSGTQYFGPGTRLTVL.

The chain joins TRBV5-1 to TRBJ1-1, with D unclear. CDR3 size: 13 residues. Germline assignment: CDR1 SGHRS and CDR2 YFSETQ. Trimming pared 2 bases from V and 8 bases from J, leaving 13 bases between. Written as DNA, the CDR3 is TGCGCCAGCAGCTTCCCGGGATGGAACGAAGCTTTCTTT. Its translation: CASSFPGWNEAFF.

The chain employs TRBV7-9 and TRBJ2-5; D may match TRBD1 or TRBD2 (6 bases each). The CDR3 sequence is 14 residues long. V dropped 5 bases and J dropped 5 bases, with 15 bases sitting between them. The germline gives CDR1 SEHNR, CDR2 FQNEAQ (reference sequence). The CDR3 sequence is CASSQRQAGETQYF. CDR3 DNA: TGTGCCAGCAGCCAACGACAGGCGGGGGAGACCCAGTACTTC.

DNA for the CDR3: TGCGCCAGCAGCTGGAGGGGGAGGTCCTACGAGCAGTACTTC. This sequence encodes CASSWRGRSYEQYF. This chain links TRBV5-1 with TRBJ2-7; possibly TRBD1 or TRBD2 for D (6 bases each). Germline CDR1 SGHRS, CDR2 YFSETQ. CDR3 length: 14 residues. Deletions cut 3 bases from V and 1 base from J, with 11 bases between.

This chain joins TRBV18 and TRBJ1-2, with D uncertain. Germline V gives CDR1 KGHSH, CDR2 LQKENI. The V and J ends lost 4 bases and 5 bases respectively, with 17 bases between them. The CDR3 has 15 residues. Here the CDR3 reads CASSLVRKVEYGYTF. CDR3 sequence (DNA): TGTGCCAGCTCACTCGTGAGGAAGGTAGAATATGGCTACACCTTC.

The chain links TRBV19 to TRBJ2-1; 8 bases fit TRBD2. V lost 5 bases to trimming and J lost 9 bases; unmatched junction nucleotides: 6. Germline assignment: CDR1 LNHDA and CDR2 SQIVND (reference sequence). CDR3 length: 13 amino acids. CDR3 in DNA: TGTGCCAGTAGTCGGCGGGAGGCTCCTGAGCAGTTCTTC. It is translated as CASSRREAPEQFF.

The rearrangement links TRBV25-1 to TRBJ2-2; D is unclear. The V and J ends lost 3 bases and 3 bases respectively, with 5 bases between them. Germline CDR1 and CDR2: MGHDK and SYGVNS. This CDR3 comprises 13 residues. In DNA, the CDR3 is TGTGCCAGCAGTGACCTCTACACCGGGGAGCTGTTTTTT. Amino acid sequence: CASSDLYTGELFF.

V gene TRBV5-1 combines with J gene TRBJ2-1; D possibly corresponds to TRBD2 (6 bases). This CDR3 spans 15 amino acids. The V end was cut by 0 bases, the J end by 7 bases, with 14 bases between. Germline loops: CDR1 SGHRS, CDR2 YFSETQ. The CDR3 bases are TGCGCCAGCAGCTTGGTCCCCGGGGGTGGGAATGAGCAGTTCTTC. It specifies CASSLVPGGGNEQFF.

The genes are TRBV5-1 and TRBJ2-3; D is perhaps TRBD2 (7 bases). This CDR3 comprises 16 residues. Germline V gene lookup returns CDR1 SGHRS and CDR2 YFSETQ. Trimming left V 2 bases short and J 4 bases short, with 17 bases between. CDR3 DNA sequence: TGCGCCAGCAGCTTCACGGGGGGCGGGAGCGCAGATACGCAGTATTTT. This gives the protein CASSFTGGGSADTQYF.

This clone has only one observation. The chain couples TRBV25-1 to TRBJ2-1; 8 positions match TRBD1. The CDR3 consists of 15 residues. Trimming at V came to 3 bases and at J to 0 bases, leaving 1 base not matched to a gene. The germline V gene has CDR1 MGHDK and CDR2 SYGVNS. The CDR3 DNA reads TGTGCCAGCAGTGATACAGGGGGCTCCTACAATGAGCAGTTCTTC. Residues: CASSDTGGSYNEQFF.

V gene TRBV28 combines with J gene TRBJ1-5; D remains ambiguous. The CDR3 length is 15 residues. Trimming took 6 bases from V and 0 from J, leaving 12 bases between them. CDR1 and CDR2 (germline): MDHEN, SYDVKM. The CDR3 protein is CASRPIAYSNQPQHF. The CDR3 DNA follows: TGTGCCAGCAGACCGATTGCGTATAGCAATCAGCCCCAGCATTTT.

This rearrangement joins TRBV25-1 to TRBJ2-5; D perhaps matches TRBD1 (6 bases). In germline, CDR1 is MGHDK, CDR2 SYGVNS. V was pared by 4 bases and J by 9 bases, with 15 bases between. The CDR3 runs to 13 residues. In DNA, the CDR3 is TGTGCCAGCAGTGGCCTCCAGGGGAGCGCCCAGTACTTC. Its translation is CASSGLQGSAQYF.

This clone is a singleton in its sample. The chain has TRBV4-1 and TRBJ2-7, with D possibly TRBD2 on 5 matching bases. V was shortened by 0 bases and J by 6 bases, with 15 bases between the two germline ends. CDR3 size: 15 residues. Germline assignment: CDR1 MGHRA and CDR2 YSYEKL. The CDR3 DNA is TGCGCCAGCAGCCAAGATCTGGCGGGCCGGGGCGAGCAGTACTTC. Amino acids: CASSQDLAGRGEQYF.

The chain has TRBV6-6 and TRBJ1-5; D gene ambiguous. CDR3 size: 12 residues. Deletions cut 8 bases from V and 4 bases from J, with 9 bases between. Germline CDR1 reads MNHNY; CDR2 reads SVGAGI (reference sequence). The CDR3 nucleotides are TGTGCCAGCTGCCGGGAGAATCAGCCCCAGCATTTT. Its translation: CASCRENQPQHF.

The chain's CDR3 is CASSGQVLPSYEQYF. The CDR3, as DNA: TGTGCCAGCAGTGGACAGGTTTTGCCTTCCTACGAGCAGTACTTC. The chain uses TRBV2 and TRBJ2-7, with a weak D call TRBD1 (6 bases). V lost 4 bases and J lost 1, with 14 bases in between. The CDR3 totals 15 residues. Germline-derived CDR1 and CDR2 are SNHLY and FYNNEI.

V usage is TRBV6-5 and J usage is TRBJ2-7; no clear D. The CDR3 totals 13 residues. V was shortened by 6 bases and J by 0 bases, with 9 bases between the two germline ends. From germline, CDR1 is MNHEY and CDR2 SVGAGI. CDR3 nucleotides: TGTGCCAGCAGCGCAGCGCCCTCCTACGAGCAGTACTTC. This encodes CASSAAPSYEQYF.

V is TRBV28 and J is TRBJ2-2; D uncertain. V dropped 8 bases and J dropped 4 bases, with 17 bases sitting between them. The CDR3 is 15 amino acids. Looked up from germline, CDR1 is MDHEN and CDR2 is SYDVKM. CDR3 sequence reads: CASSTPLRRTGELFF. Here the CDR3 DNA reads TGTGCCAGCTCCACCCCGTTAAGGCGCACCGGGGAGCTGTTTTTT.

The rearrangement joins TRBV7-3 to TRBJ2-1; 9 nucleotides align to TRBD1. Germline loops: CDR1 SGHTA, CDR2 FQGTGA. The junction had 4 bases not matched to a gene; V was cut back by 4 bases and J by 9 bases. The CDR3 has 13 residues. The CDR3 region is CASSSGQGTEQFF. The CDR3 DNA reads as TGTGCCAGCAGCTCAGGACAGGGGACTGAGCAGTTCTTC.